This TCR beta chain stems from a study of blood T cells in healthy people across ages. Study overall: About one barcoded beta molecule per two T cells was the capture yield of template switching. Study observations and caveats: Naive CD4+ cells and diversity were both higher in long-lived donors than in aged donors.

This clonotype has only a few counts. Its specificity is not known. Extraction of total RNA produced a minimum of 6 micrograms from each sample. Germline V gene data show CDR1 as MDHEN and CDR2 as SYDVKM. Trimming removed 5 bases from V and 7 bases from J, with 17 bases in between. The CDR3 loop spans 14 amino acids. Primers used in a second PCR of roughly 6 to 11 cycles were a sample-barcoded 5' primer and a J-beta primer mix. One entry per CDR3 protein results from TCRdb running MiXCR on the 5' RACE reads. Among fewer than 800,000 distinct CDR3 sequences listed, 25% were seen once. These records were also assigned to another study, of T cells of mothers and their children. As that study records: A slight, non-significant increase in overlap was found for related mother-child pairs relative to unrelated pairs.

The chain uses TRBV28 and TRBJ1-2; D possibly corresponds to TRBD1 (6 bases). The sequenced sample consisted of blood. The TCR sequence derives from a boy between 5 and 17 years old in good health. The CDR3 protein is CASSLIKGGGGYTF. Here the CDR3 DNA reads TGTGCCAGCAGTCTCATCAAAGGAGGGGGTGGCTACACCTTC.